These T cell receptor beta chains were read from a single sample in a study of T cells in Graves' hyperthyroidism and ophthalmopathy. TCRdb ran MiXCR on the multiplex PCR reads and lists one entry per CDR3 protein. Of 350,000 to 400,000 distinct CDR3 sequences listed, 14% to 15% are singletons. Sequenced material: blood. These receptors were taken from a woman aged 25 to 39 with Graves' hyperthyroidism. The CDR3 runs from the conserved cysteine through the conserved F or W. The D gene is left open where the match is weak. Some rows mark clone size as missing; the rest say once, few, many or name a class of expanded clone.

d_gene | j_gene | abundance | v_gene | CDR3aa | CDR3nt
NA | TRBJ1-1 | few | TRBV24-1 | CATRSNEEGNTEAFF | TGTGCCACCAGGTCTAACGAAGAAGGGAACACTGAAGCTTTCTTT
NA | TRBJ2-1 | few | TRBV6-2/TRBV6-3 | CASSGTLSTEQFF | TGTGCCAGCAGTGGGACCCTATCCACTGAGCAGTTCTTC
NA | TRBJ2-7 | many | TRBV3-1 | CASSQSGGRYEQYF | TGTGCCAGCAGCCAATCCGGAGGTAGATACGAGCAGTACTTC
TRBD2 | TRBJ2-3 | many | TRBV20-1 | CSARRGGTTDTQYF | TGCAGTGCTAGACGCGGGGGAACCACAGATACGCAGTATTTT
NA | TRBJ2-7 | many | TRBV3-1 | CASSHLRLSTGSLYEQYF | TGTGCCAGCAGCCATCTACGGCTCTCTACAGGGTCCCTCTACGAGCAGTACTTC
TRBD1 | TRBJ1-5 | many | TRBV2 | CASSEDTGGNQPQHF | TGTGCCAGCAGTGAAGATACAGGGGGGAATCAGCCCCAGCATTTT
NA | TRBJ1-1 | NA | TRBV29-1 | CSVGQGRGAEAFF | TGCAGCGTTGGGCAGGGGCGGGGGGCTGAAGCTTTCTTT
TRBD2 | TRBJ2-3 | few | TRBV4-1 | CASSRGLAGGSTDTQYF | TGCGCCAGCAGCCGGGGACTAGCGGGAGGGTCGACAGATACGCAGTATTTT
NA | TRBJ2-5 | few | TRBV18 | CASSGGVLETQYF | TGTGCCAGCTCAGGTGGGGTACTAGAGACCCAGTACTTC
NA | TRBJ2-2 | few | TRBV3-1 | CASSQLLRELVVDTGELFF | TGTGCCAGCAGCCAACTCCTCAGGGAATTGGTTGTTGACACCGGGGAGCTGTTTTTT
NA | TRBJ2-7 | few | TRBV20-1 | CSAGLGEQYF | TGCAGTGCTGGCCTCGGCGAGCAGTACTTC
NA | TRBJ2-7 | many | TRBV11-2 | CASSRNGLPSYEQYF | TGTGCCAGCAGCCGGAACGGGCTACCTTCCTACGAGCAGTACTTC
TRBD2 | TRBJ2-1 | many | TRBV6-2/TRBV6-3 | CASSLGSGRTYNEQFF | TGTGCCAGCAGCCTCGGTAGCGGGCGGACCTACAATGAGCAGTTCTTC
NA | TRBJ2-1 | few | TRBV5-1 | CASSLLGAANEQFF | TGCGCCAGCAGCTTGCTTGGGGCTGCTAATGAGCAGTTCTTC
TRBD2 | TRBJ2-2 | NA | TRBV4-1 | CASSLGLVVNTGELFF | TGCGCCAGCAGCCTAGGACTAGTCGTGAACACCGGGGAGCTGTTTTTT
TRBD1 | TRBJ2-7 | many | TRBV5-1 | CASKFRRDSSYEQYF | TGCGCCAGCAAATTTCGCCGGGACAGCTCCTACGAGCAGTACTTC
TRBD2 | TRBJ2-7 | NA | TRBV27 | CASSLSGGAGLYEQYF | TGTGCCAGCAGTTTGTCGGGAGGGGCCGGGCTCTACGAGCAGTACTTC
TRBD2 | TRBJ2-1 | many | TRBV19 | CASSIGTSGNEQFF | TGTGCCAGTAGTATAGGGACTAGCGGCAATGAGCAGTTCTTC
TRBD2 | TRBJ2-7 | few | TRBV15 | CATSRAGGLSSYEQYF | TGTGCCACCAGCAGAGCGGGGGGGCTCTCCTCCTACGAGCAGTACTTC
NA | TRBJ1-2 | NA | TRBV20-1 | CSARDHRRIYTF | TGCAGTGCTAGAGACCATCGCAGGATCTACACCTTC
TRBD2 | TRBJ2-1 | few | TRBV4-1 | CASSHLGTSGYNEQFF | TGCGCCAGCAGCCATCTAGGGACTAGCGGGTACAATGAGCAGTTCTTC
TRBD1 | TRBJ2-7 | many | TRBV20-1 | CSAGGQGVYEQYF | TGCAGTGCTGGGGGACAGGGAGTCTACGAGCAGTACTTC
NA | TRBJ2-2 | NA | TRBV11-2 | CASRGRVAPNTGELFF | TGTGCCAGCAGGGGGCGCGTGGCACCGAACACCGGGGAGCTGTTTTTT
TRBD1 | TRBJ2-1 | few | TRBV6-1 | CASSEKQGRWNEQFF | TGTGCCAGCAGTGAAAAACAGGGGCGGTGGAATGAGCAGTTCTTC
TRBD1 | TRBJ1-1 | NA | TRBV20-1 | CSAVRDRVVFVNTEAFF | TGCAGTGCTGTCCGGGACAGGGTCGTCTTCGTGAACACTGAAGCTTTCTTT
TRBD2 | TRBJ2-3 | many | TRBV5-1 | CASSWGAGGLTDTQYF | TGCGCCAGCAGCTGGGGAGCGGGGGGGCTCACAGATACGCAGTATTTT